Included here is one T cell receptor (beta chain) sequence, with context. Its antigen is undetermined. The sample originates from a study of molecular identifiers for immune sequencing clone quantification. Study results and caveats: Molecules of identical TCR sharing a barcode could underestimate highly expanded clone sizes.

CDR1 and CDR2 (germline): LGHNA, YSLEER. This CDR3 is built from 17 residues. V was trimmed by 0 bases and J by 4 bases, leaving 18 bases between them. The use of previously described methods and listed TCR primers produced the bulk TCR libraries. TCRdb re-derived calls from the PCR reads in MiXCR, one entry per CDR3 protein. The top ten clones hold under 0.85% of a sample with more than 450,000 distinct CDR3 sequences, around a fifth of them seen once. Researchers sorted naive CD8 T cells as cells that were CD8+CD4-CCR7+CD45RA+. The receptor comes from a human donor in good health. Some libraries in this study had Jurkat cell RNA spiked in. The rearrangement joins TRBV4-3 to TRBJ1-1, with D hard to call. Sequenced material: naive CD8+ T cells from blood, with Jurkat cell RNA spiked in. Subset: FACS-sorted CD8+CD4-CCR7+CD45RA+ naive T cells. The CDR3 region has the DNA TGCGCCAGCAGCCAAGATCTGGACGTGTTGAGGGTCACTGAAGCTTTCTTT. This gives the protein CASSQDLDVLRVTEAFF.